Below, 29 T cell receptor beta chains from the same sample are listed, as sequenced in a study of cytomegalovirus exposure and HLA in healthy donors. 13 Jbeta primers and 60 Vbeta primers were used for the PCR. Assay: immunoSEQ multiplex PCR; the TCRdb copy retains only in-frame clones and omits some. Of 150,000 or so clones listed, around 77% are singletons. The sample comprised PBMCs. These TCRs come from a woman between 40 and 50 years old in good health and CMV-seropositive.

This CDR3 reads CASSRTQVLGGNTIYF. The DNA for the CDR3 is TGTGCCAGCAGCCGAACACAGGTTCTTGGGGGAAACACCATATATTTT. The rearrangement joins TRBV4-2 to TRBJ1-3; D may be TRBD1 (5 bases). The CDR3 runs 16 residues. Germline loops: CDR1 LGHNA, CDR2 YNFKEQ. The V gene lost 4 bases and the J gene lost 4 bases, with 17 bases spanning the gap.

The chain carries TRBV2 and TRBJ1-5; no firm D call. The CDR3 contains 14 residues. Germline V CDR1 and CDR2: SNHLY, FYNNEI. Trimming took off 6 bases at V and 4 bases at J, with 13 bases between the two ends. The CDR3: CASSTTLKNQPQHF. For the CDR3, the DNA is TGTGCCAGCAGCACTACTTTAAAAAATCAGCCCCAGCATTTT.

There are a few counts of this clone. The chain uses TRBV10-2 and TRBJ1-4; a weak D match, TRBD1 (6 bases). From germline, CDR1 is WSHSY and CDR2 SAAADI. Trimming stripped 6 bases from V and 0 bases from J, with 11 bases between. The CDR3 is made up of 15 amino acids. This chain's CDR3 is CASSDEGATNEKLFF. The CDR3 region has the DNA TGCGCCAGCAGCGACGAGGGGGCAACTAATGAAAAACTGTTTTTT.

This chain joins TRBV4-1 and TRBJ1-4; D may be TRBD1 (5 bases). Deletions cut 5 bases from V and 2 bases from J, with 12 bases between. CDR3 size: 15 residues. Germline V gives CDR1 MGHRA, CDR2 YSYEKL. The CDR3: CASSYPGGTNEKLFF. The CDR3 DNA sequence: TGCGCCAGCAGCTACCCGGGGGGGACTAATGAAAAACTGTTTTTT.

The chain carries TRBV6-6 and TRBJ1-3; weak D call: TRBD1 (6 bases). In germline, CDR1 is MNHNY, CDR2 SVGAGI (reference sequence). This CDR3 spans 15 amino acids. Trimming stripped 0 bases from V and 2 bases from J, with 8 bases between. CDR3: CASSYSGGPGNTIYF. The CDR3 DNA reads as TGTGCCAGCAGTTACTCGGGGGGGCCTGGAAACACCATATATTTT.

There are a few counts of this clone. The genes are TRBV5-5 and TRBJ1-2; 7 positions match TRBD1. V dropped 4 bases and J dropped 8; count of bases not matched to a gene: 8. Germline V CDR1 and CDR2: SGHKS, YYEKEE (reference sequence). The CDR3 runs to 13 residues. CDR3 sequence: CASSQMGQYGYTF. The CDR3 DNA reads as TGTGCCAGCAGCCAGATGGGACAGTACGGCTACACCTTC.

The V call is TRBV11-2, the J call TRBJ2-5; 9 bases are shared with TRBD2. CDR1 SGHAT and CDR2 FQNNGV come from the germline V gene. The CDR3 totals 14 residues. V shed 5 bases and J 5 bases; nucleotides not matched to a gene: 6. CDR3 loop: CASSPTSGWETQYF. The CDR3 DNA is TGTGCCAGCAGCCCTACTAGCGGGTGGGAGACCCAGTACTTC.

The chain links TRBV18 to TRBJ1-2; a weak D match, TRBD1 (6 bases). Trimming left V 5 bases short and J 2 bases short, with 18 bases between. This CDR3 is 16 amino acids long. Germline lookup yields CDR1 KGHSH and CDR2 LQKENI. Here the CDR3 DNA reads TGTGCCAGCTCATCCTCCACAGGGAGCGACAACTATGGCTACACCTTC. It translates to CASSSSTGSDNYGYTF.

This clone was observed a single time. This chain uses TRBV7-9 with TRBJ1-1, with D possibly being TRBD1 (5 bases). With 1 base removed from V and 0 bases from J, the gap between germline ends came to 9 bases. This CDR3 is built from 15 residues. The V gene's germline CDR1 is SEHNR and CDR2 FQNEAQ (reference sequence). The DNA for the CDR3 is TGTGCCAGCAGCTTAGGCGCAGGGTTGAACACTGAAGCTTTCTTT. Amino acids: CASSLGAGLNTEAFF.

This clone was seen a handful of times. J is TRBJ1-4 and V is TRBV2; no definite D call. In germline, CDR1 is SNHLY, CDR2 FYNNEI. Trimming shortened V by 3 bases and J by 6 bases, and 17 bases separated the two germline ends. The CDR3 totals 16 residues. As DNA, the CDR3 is TGTGCCAGCAGTGAGGAGGGTGGCATCGAGTATGAAAAACTGTTTTTT. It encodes CASSEEGGIEYEKLFF. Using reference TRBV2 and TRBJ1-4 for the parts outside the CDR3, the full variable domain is EPEVTQTPSHQVTQMGQEVILRCVPISNHLYFYWYRQILGQKVEFLVSFYNNEISEKSEIFDDQFSVERPDGSNFTLKIRSTKLEDSAMYFCASSEEGGIEYEKLFFGSGTQLSVL.

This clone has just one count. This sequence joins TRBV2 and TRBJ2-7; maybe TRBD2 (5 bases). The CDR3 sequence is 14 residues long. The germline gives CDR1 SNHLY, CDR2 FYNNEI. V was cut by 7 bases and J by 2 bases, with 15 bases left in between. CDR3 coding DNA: TGTGCCAGCACGGAGGCTAGCAGAGCCTACGAGCAGTACTTC. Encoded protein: CASTEASRAYEQYF.

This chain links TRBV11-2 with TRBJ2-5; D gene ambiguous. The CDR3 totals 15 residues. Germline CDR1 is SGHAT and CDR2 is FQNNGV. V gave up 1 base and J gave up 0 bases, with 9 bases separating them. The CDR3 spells CASSLVPVHQETQYF. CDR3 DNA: TGTGCCAGCAGCTTAGTGCCGGTGCACCAAGAGACCCAGTACTTC.

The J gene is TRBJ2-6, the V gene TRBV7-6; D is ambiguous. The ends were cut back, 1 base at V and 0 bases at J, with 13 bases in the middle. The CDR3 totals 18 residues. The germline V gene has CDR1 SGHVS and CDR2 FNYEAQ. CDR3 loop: CASSLEAGLRSGANVLTF. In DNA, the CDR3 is TGTGCCAGCAGCTTAGAGGCAGGCCTCCGCTCTGGGGCCAACGTCCTGACTTTC.

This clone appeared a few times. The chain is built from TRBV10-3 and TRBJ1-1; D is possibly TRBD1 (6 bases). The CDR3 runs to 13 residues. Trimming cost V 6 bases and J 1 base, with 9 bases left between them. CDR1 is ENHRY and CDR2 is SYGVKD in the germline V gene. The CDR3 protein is CAIRGQPNTEAFF. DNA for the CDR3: TGTGCCATCAGGGGACAACCGAACACTGAAGCTTTCTTT.

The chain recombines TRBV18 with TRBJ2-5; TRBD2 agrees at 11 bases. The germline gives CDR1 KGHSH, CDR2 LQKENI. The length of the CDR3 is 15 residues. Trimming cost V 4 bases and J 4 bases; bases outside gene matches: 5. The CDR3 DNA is TGTGCCAGCTCACGTCCTAGCGGGGGGTCAGAGACCCAGTACTTC. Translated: CASSRPSGGSETQYF.

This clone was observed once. The CDR3: CASGEQGNNSPLHF. The CDR3 nucleotides are TGTGCCAGCGGGGAACAGGGAAATAATTCACCCCTCCACTTT. V usage is TRBV11-2 and J usage is TRBJ1-6, with D maybe TRBD1 (6 bases). V gave up 8 bases and J gave up 5 bases, with 13 bases separating them. This CDR3 is built from 14 residues. Germline CDR1 and CDR2: SGHAT and FQNNGV.

The chain's CDR3 is CASSLDRGLTDTQYF. CDR3 DNA sequence: TGTGCCAGCAGCTTAGACAGGGGACTCACAGATACGCAGTATTTT. The gene calls are TRBV5-6 and TRBJ2-3, with TRBD1 matching over 8 bases. Germline CDR1 SGHDT, CDR2 YYEEEE. V trimming: 2 bases; J trimming: 2 bases; junction bases outside the gene matches: 4. The CDR3 consists of 15 residues.

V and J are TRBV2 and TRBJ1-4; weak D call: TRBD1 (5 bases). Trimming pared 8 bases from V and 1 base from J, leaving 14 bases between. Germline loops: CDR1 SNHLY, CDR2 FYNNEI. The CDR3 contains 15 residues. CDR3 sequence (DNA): TGTGCCAGCTCGGGGGGAGATGTAACTAATGAAAAACTGTTTTTT. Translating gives CASSGGDVTNEKLFF.

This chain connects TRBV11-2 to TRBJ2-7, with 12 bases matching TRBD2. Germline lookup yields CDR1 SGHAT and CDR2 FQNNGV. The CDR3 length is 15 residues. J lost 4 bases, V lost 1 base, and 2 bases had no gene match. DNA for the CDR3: TGTGCCAGCAGCTTAGCGCTAGCGGGGGGGTACGAGCAGTACTTC. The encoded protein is CASSLALAGGYEQYF.

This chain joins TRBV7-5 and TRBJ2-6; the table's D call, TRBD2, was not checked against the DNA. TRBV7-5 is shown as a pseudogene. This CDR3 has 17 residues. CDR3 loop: CVRSLLEGIPGANVLTF. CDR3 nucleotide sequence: TGTGTCAGAAGCTTATTGGAGGGGATCCCTGGGGCCAACGTCCTGACTTTC.

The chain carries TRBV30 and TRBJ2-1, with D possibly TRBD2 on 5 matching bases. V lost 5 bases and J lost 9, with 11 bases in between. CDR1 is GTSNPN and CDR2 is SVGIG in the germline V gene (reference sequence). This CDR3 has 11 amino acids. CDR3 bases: TGTGCCTGGGATCCCGAGGGTGAGCAGTTCTTC. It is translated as CAWDPEGEQFF.

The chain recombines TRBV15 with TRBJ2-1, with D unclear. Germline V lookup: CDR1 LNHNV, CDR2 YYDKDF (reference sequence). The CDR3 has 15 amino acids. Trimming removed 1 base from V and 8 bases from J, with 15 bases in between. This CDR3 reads CATSRGLETSDEQFF. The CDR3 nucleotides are TGTGCCACCAGCAGAGGACTGGAAACAAGTGATGAGCAGTTCTTC.

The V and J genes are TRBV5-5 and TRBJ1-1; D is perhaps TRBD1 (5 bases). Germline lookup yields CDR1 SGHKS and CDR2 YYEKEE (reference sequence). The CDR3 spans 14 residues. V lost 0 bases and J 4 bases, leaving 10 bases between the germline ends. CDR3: CASSLGHQGTEAFF. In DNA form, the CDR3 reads TGTGCCAGCAGCTTGGGGCATCAGGGCACTGAAGCTTTCTTT.

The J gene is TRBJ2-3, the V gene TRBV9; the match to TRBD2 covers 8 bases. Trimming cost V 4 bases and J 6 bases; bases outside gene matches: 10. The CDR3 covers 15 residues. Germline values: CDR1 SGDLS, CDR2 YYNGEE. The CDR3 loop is CASSFTGTRGDTQYF. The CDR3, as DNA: TGTGCCAGCAGCTTCACCGGGACTAGAGGGGATACGCAGTATTTT.

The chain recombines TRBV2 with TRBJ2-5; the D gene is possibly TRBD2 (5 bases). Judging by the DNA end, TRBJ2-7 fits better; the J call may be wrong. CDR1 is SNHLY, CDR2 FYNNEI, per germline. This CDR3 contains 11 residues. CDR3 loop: CASRRDYEQYF. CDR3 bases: TGTGCCAGCCGCCGGGACTACGAGCAGTACTTC.

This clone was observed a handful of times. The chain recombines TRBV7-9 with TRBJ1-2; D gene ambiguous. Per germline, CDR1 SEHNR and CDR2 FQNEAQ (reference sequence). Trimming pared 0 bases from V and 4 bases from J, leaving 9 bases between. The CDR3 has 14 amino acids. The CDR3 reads CASSLALTGYGYTF. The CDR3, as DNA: TGTGCCAGCAGCTTAGCGCTTACCGGCTATGGCTACACCTTC.

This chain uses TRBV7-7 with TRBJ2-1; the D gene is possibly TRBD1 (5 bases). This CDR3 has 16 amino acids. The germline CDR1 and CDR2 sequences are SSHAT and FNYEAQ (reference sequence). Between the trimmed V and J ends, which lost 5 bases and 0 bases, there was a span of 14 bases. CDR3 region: CASSRMSGASYNEQFF. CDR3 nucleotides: TGTGCCAGCAGCCGTATGTCTGGGGCCTCCTACAATGAGCAGTTCTTC.

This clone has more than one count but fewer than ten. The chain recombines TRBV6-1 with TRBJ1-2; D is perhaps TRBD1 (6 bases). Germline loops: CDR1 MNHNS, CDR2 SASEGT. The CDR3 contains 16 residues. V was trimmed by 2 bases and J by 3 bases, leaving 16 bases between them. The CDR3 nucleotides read TGTGCCAGCAGTGAAATCATCCAGGGGTTTGACTATGGCTACACCTTC. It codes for CASSEIIQGFDYGYTF.

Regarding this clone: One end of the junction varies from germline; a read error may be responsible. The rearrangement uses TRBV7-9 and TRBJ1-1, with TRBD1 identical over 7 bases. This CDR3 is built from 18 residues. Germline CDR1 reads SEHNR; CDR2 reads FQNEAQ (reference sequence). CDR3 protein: CSSSKRFSTGTENTEAFF. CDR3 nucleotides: TGTTCCAGCAGCAAGCGATTTTCGACCGGGACAGAGAACACTGAAGCTTTCTTT.